This passage covers 5 T cell receptor beta chains from one sample sequenced in a study of blood T cells in healthy people across ages. Next came a second PCR, run for about 6 to 12 cycles, which used a sample-barcoded 5' primer along with a J-beta primer mix. TCRdb re-derived calls from the 5' RACE reads in MiXCR, one entry per CDR3 protein. The profile shows 750,000 to 950,000 distinct CDR3 sequences, roughly 50% of them singletons. The material sequenced was blood. Receptors originate from an elderly man in good health.

This chain links TRBV9 with TRBJ2-7, with unresolved D. Germline V CDR1 and CDR2: SGDLS, YYNGEE. The germline V and J ends were trimmed by 0 bases and 2 bases, with 9 bases remaining between them. This CDR3 spans 14 amino acids. CDR3 bases: TGTGCCAGCAGCGTAGGGGTCGACGCCTACGAGCAGTACTTC. Translating gives CASSVGVDAYEQYF.

This chain connects TRBV6-2 or TRBV6-3 to TRBJ2-1; D unresolved. Trimming cost V 0 bases and J 13 bases, with 19 bases left between them. This CDR3 spans 15 amino acids. CDR1 is MNHEY, CDR2 SVGEGT, per germline. The CDR3 DNA follows: TGTGCCAGCAGTTACTCGTACACGGAGAAAGAGACCCAGTTCTTC. Its protein product is CASSYSYTEKETQFF.

The V gene is TRBV10-3, the J gene TRBJ2-3, with D tentatively TRBD2 (5 bases). This CDR3 is built from 17 residues. V lost 6 bases to trimming and J lost 2 bases, with 21 bases between them. Germline CDR1 and CDR2: ENHRY and SYGVKD. CDR3 in DNA: TGTGCCATCAGCGACTGGGTTGGGAGACCCACCACAGATACGCAGTATTTT. Residues: CAISDWVGRPTTDTQYF.

The chain is built from TRBV29-1 and TRBJ2-7; 9 nucleotides match TRBD1. CDR1 and CDR2 from the germline V gene are SQVTM and ANQGSEA. The CDR3 spans 14 residues. V was pared by 7 bases and J by 2 bases, with 9 bases of the junction left unmatched. CDR3 amino acids: CSAGQGTPPYEQYF. The DNA for the CDR3 is TGCAGCGCAGGACAGGGGACGCCCCCCTACGAGCAGTACTTC.

The V and J genes are TRBV29-1 and TRBJ2-5, with a tentative D call TRBD1 (6 bases). Trimming removed 7 bases at V and 2 bases at J, with 11 bases between. This CDR3 is 12 amino acids long. Germline V gives CDR1 SQVTM, CDR2 ANQGSEA. The CDR3 region is CSAGVSQETQYF. The CDR3 DNA reads as TGCAGCGCAGGGGTATCTCAAGAGACCCAGTACTTC.